This is a list of T cell receptor beta chains from one sample in a study of blood T cells in healthy people across ages. TCRdb called the 5' RACE reads again in MiXCR, with one record for every CDR3 protein. The sample lists about 780,000 distinct CDR3 sequences, roughly 46% seen once, with 15% to 20% in the top ten. What was sequenced was blood. Every receptor here comes from a man older than 75 in good health. Each CDR3 is given with its conserved first and last residue. The order of the fields is V gene, D gene, J gene, clone size, CDR3 protein, CDR3 DNA. A D gene is named only where the DNA matches it firmly. Rows may omit the clone size; those that give it use once, few, many or a size class.

>TRBV14|-|TRBJ2-1|-
CAGSHGLTNNEQFF
TGTGCCGGCAGCCACGGACTCACGAACAATGAGCAGTTCTTC
>TRBV6-6|-|TRBJ2-5|many
CASSYRGGETQYF
TGTGCCAGCAGCTACCGTGGAGGGGAGACCCAGTACTTC
>TRBV9|TRBD2|TRBJ2-3|-
CASSVTSGGADTQYF
TGTGCCAGCAGCGTAACCAGCGGGGGAGCAGATACGCAGTATTTT
>TRBV12-3/TRBV12-4|-|TRBJ2-5|-
CASSSRILGETQYF
TGTGCCAGCAGTTCCCGCATCTTGGGGGAGACCCAGTACTTC
>TRBV28|-|TRBJ2-1|-
CASSFGNDNEQFF
TGTGCCAGCAGTTTCGGGAATGACAATGAGCAGTTCTTC
>TRBV5-1|-|TRBJ2-5|-
CASTTDSLKETQYF
TGCGCCAGCACCACGGACAGCTTAAAAGAGACCCAGTACTTC
>TRBV28|TRBD2|TRBJ2-3|-
CASSLSVSGGASDTQYF
TGTGCCAGCAGTTTATCCGTAAGCGGGGGGGCTTCGGATACGCAGTATTTT
>TRBV20-1|-|TRBJ2-1|-
CSARAGVEQFF
TGCAGTGCTAGAGCGGGAGTTGAGCAGTTCTTC
>TRBV3-1|-|TRBJ2-7|-
CASSQAVFYEQYF
TGTGCCAGCAGCCAAGCTGTGTTCTACGAGCAGTACTTC
>TRBV6-5|TRBD2|TRBJ2-1|-
CASGVAGGHYEQFF
TGTGCCAGCGGAGTAGCGGGAGGACATTACGAGCAGTTCTTC
>TRBV6-6|-|TRBJ1-6|-
CASSYETVYNSPLHF
TGTGCCAGCAGTTACGAGACAGTTTATAATTCACCCCTCCACTTT
>TRBV9|-|TRBJ1-5|-
CASSATGWNQPQHF
TGTGCCAGCAGCGCTACAGGGTGGAATCAGCCCCAGCATTTT
>TRBV9|-|TRBJ2-1|few
CASSVDFDEQFF
TGTGCCAGCAGCGTAGATTTCGATGAGCAGTTCTTC
>TRBV28|TRBD2|TRBJ2-1|few
CASSETGLVNNEQFF
TGTGCCAGCAGTGAAACGGGACTAGTGAACAATGAGCAGTTCTTC
>TRBV5-1|TRBD1|TRBJ2-6|few
CASTGGASGANVLTF
TGCGCCAGCACAGGGGGCGCATCTGGGGCCAACGTCCTGACTTTC
>TRBV2|-|TRBJ2-1|-
CASFGTATSERPQETQFF
TGTGCCAGCTTTGGGACAGCCACTAGCGAGAGGCCACAAGAGACCCAGTTCTTC
>TRBV29-1|-|TRBJ1-1|-
CSVMDKMNTEAFF
TGCAGCGTTATGGACAAGATGAACACTGAAGCTTTCTTT
>TRBV27|-|TRBJ2-1|-
CASRQVLYNEQFF
TGTGCCAGCAGGCAAGTCTTGTACAATGAGCAGTTCTTC
>TRBV5-1|TRBD2|TRBJ2-3|-
CASSLAYESGGTADTQYF
TGCGCCAGCAGCTTGGCCTATGAGAGCGGGGGGACCGCAGATACGCAGTATTTT
>TRBV6-5|TRBD2|TRBJ2-1|few
CASSYFSGRTDNEQFF
TGTGCCAGCAGTTACTTCAGCGGGAGGACTGACAATGAGCAGTTCTTC
>TRBV20-1|TRBD1|TRBJ2-3|few
CSASHQTGGVTDTQYF
TGCAGTGCTTCTCACCAAACAGGGGGCGTCACAGATACGCAGTATTTT
>TRBV24-1|TRBD1|TRBJ2-5|-
CATSDPRQGETQYF
TGTGCCACCAGTGATCCCCGACAGGGCGAGACCCAGTACTTC
>TRBV5-1|-|TRBJ1-2|few
CASSPALGAQGYTF
TGCGCCAGCAGCCCCGCCCTGGGGGCGCAAGGCTACACCTTC
>TRBV7-2|TRBD2|TRBJ2-7|many
CASSLESGRTEQYF
TGTGCCAGCAGCTTAGAGAGCGGGAGGACCGAGCAGTACTTC
>TRBV11-1|-|TRBJ2-5|-
CASSIIPGSSETQYF
TGTGCCAGCAGCATAATTCCCGGCTCCTCTGAGACCCAGTACTTC
>TRBV4-1|-|TRBJ2-5|-
CASSQDDVVGETQYF
TGCGCCAGCAGCCAAGATGATGTAGTAGGGGAGACCCAGTACTTC
>TRBV6-6|TRBD2|TRBJ2-5|few
CASTKPGLASETQYF
TGTGCCAGCACTAAACCGGGACTAGCTTCGGAGACCCAGTACTTC
>TRBV13|-|TRBJ2-7|once
CASSLGPDTYEQYF
TGTGCCAGCAGCTTAGGTCCGGACACCTACGAGCAGTACTTC
>TRBV9|-|TRBJ1-1|few
CASSPRPGLDTEAFF
TGTGCCAGCAGCCCCCGACCGGGCCTGGACACTGAAGCTTTCTTT
>TRBV5-1|-|TRBJ2-5|few
CASSKGRTQETQYF
TGCGCCAGCAGCAAGGGACGGACACAAGAGACCCAGTACTTC
>TRBV2|-|TRBJ2-5|-
CASSAASLYQETQYF
TGTGCCAGCAGTGCAGCTTCTTTGTACCAAGAGACCCAGTACTTC
>TRBV9|TRBD2|TRBJ2-1|-
CASSVAGTSRDNEQFF
TGTGCCAGCAGCGTAGCCGGGACTAGCAGGGACAATGAGCAGTTCTTC
>TRBV28|-|TRBJ2-1|-
CASRPGGLGNEQFF
TGTGCCAGCAGGCCCGGGGGTCTAGGAAATGAGCAGTTCTTC
>TRBV20-1|TRBD1|TRBJ2-3|few
CSARQGVSTDTQYF
TGCAGTGCTAGACAGGGGGTTAGCACAGATACGCAGTATTTT
>TRBV20-1|-|TRBJ2-5|-
CSARDTGTTQETQYF
TGCAGTGCTAGAGATACTGGGACCACACAAGAGACCCAGTACTTC
>TRBV25-1|-|TRBJ2-6|-
CASSEGAGITSGANVLTF
TGTGCCAGCAGTGAGGGGGCAGGGATTACCTCTGGGGCCAACGTCCTGACTTTC
>TRBV12-3/TRBV12-4|-|TRBJ2-3|-
CASSAMLGDTQYF
TGTGCCAGCAGTGCCATGCTGGGAGATACGCAGTATTTT
>TRBV5-1|-|TRBJ2-3|-
CANSFGSRGATDTQYF
TGCGCCAACAGCTTTGGATCTAGGGGGGCCACAGATACGCAGTATTTT
>TRBV20-1|TRBD1|TRBJ2-1|-
CSARDSWGGQGNEQFF
TGCAGTGCTAGAGATAGTTGGGGGGGACAGGGCAATGAGCAGTTCTTC
>TRBV2|TRBD2|TRBJ2-3|-
CATRLAGLDTQYF
TGTGCCACGAGACTAGCGGGATTAGATACGCAGTATTTT
>TRBV4-3|-|TRBJ2-1|-
CASRKDGYNEQFF
TGCGCCAGCAGGAAGGATGGTTACAATGAGCAGTTCTTC
>TRBV20-1|-|TRBJ1-4|-
CSAPVIVGMTNEKLFF
TGCAGTGCTCCTGTAATCGTAGGGATGACTAATGAAAAACTGTTTTTT
>TRBV28|TRBD2|TRBJ2-1|-
CASSSHGTSGRAGEQFF
TGTGCCAGCAGTTCTCATGGGACTAGCGGGAGAGCAGGAGAGCAGTTCTTC
>TRBV20-1|-|TRBJ2-3|few
CSASVTSSTDTQYF
TGCAGTGCTAGCGTTACTTCAAGCACAGATACGCAGTATTTT
>TRBV7-9|-|TRBJ2-7|-
CASSLVLAGDNEQYF
TGTGCCAGCAGCTTAGTACTAGCTGGCGATAATGAGCAGTACTTC
>TRBV7-9|-|TRBJ1-4|few
CASSTPGGDEKLFF
TGTGCCAGCAGCACACCGGGGGGTGACGAAAAACTGTTTTTT
>TRBV28|TRBD1|TRBJ2-1|few
CASKTGVRGSYNEQFF
TGTGCCAGCAAGACAGGGGTTCGGGGCTCCTACAATGAGCAGTTCTTC
>TRBV7-2|TRBD2|TRBJ2-4|-
CASSPTLAGAKNIRYF
TGTGCCAGCAGCCCCACACTAGCGGGGGCCAAAAACATTCGGTACTTC
>TRBV29-1|-|TRBJ2-7|few
CSVELGTSKTYEQYF
TGCAGCGTTGAATTGGGAACTAGTAAAACCTACGAGCAGTACTTC